This T cell receptor (beta chain) was captured by sequencing in a study of blood T cell repertoires in COVID-19. As for the study in general: Whether acute or convalescent, the COVID-19 samples came from the United States, Italy and Spain. The analysed material was cDNA or gDNA that came from T cells, B-cell-depleted T cells, or PBMCs.

The ends lost 0 bases at V and 5 bases at J; junction bases unmatched: 13. CDR1 is LGHNA, CDR2 YSLEER, per germline. This CDR3 has 18 residues. Clones were read by immunoSEQ multiplex PCR, and TCRdb kept only the in-frame ones, dropping some. The data contain 250,000 to 300,000 clones, 87% of them singletons. This sequence was found in a woman aged 45-60 years who had recovered from COVID-19. The chain has TRBV4-3 and TRBJ2-7, with 10 nucleotides matching TRBD1. Sequencing was done on a sample of peripheral blood. CDR3 protein: CASSQERRFGTGDNEQYF. The CDR3 coding sequence is TGCGCCAGCAGCCAAGAAAGGAGATTCGGGACAGGGGATAACGAGCAGTACTTC.